This entry lists 18 T cell receptor beta chains sequenced from one sample in a study of blood T cell repertoires in COVID-19. Repertoires were generated with immunoSEQ multiplex PCR, while TCRdb's copy carries only in-frame clones and drops some. Of almost 95,000 clones in the sample, about 80% were seen once. Input material: peripheral blood. The receptors derive from a man in his sixties with acute or convalescent COVID-19.

This clone was detected only a few times. This chain joins TRBV10-1 and TRBJ2-2, with D perhaps matching TRBD2 (5 bases). The germline gives CDR1 WNHNN, CDR2 SYGVQD (reference sequence). The length of the CDR3 is 14 residues. V lost 5 bases, J lost 5 bases, and 12 bases lay in between. This chain's CDR3 is CASSRRTGTGELFF. The CDR3 nucleotides are TGCGCCAGCAGTCGTCGGACGGGAACCGGGGAGCTGTTTTTT.

The genes are TRBV9 and TRBJ1-3, with 7 nucleotides matching TRBD1. J gave up 0 bases and V 3 bases, and 3 bases lay outside the gene matches. CDR3 length equals 15 residues. The germline gives CDR1 SGDLS, CDR2 YYNGEE. CDR3 sequence (DNA): TGTGCCAGCAGCGAGACAGGGACCTCTGGAAACACCATATATTTT. Protein sequence: CASSETGTSGNTIYF.

This clone has a handful of counts. CDR3 loop: CASSQEPVAGGPSGELFF. The DNA for the CDR3 is TGCGCCAGCAGCCAAGAACCGGTAGCGGGGGGGCCTTCCGGGGAGCTGTTTTTT. The chain employs TRBV4-1 and TRBJ2-2, with 11 bases aligning to TRBD2. This CDR3 spans 18 amino acids. Germline loops: CDR1 MGHRA, CDR2 YSYEKL. V dropped 0 bases and J dropped 6; count of bases not matched to a gene: 9.

This chain connects TRBV6-5 to TRBJ1-4; D remains ambiguous. The CDR3 is made up of 15 amino acids. Germline-derived CDR1 and CDR2 are MNHEY and SVGAGI. The V end lost 4 bases, the J end lost 5 bases, and 14 bases lay between the germline ends. The CDR3 DNA follows: TGTGCCAGCAGTTCCGGTCCTATCCCAAATGAAAAACTGTTTTTT. This sequence encodes CASSSGPIPNEKLFF.

V and J are TRBV7-9 and TRBJ1-1, with D tentatively TRBD1 (5 bases). This CDR3 is built from 15 residues. Germline-derived CDR1 and CDR2 are SEHNR and FQNEAQ (reference sequence). Trimming stripped 1 base from V and 6 bases from J, with 15 bases between. The CDR3 DNA reads TGTGCCAGCAGCTTAGTGGCAGGGCGGTCGGCTGAAGCTTTCTTT. Translated, it gives CASSLVAGRSAEAFF.

The V call is TRBV23-1, the J call TRBJ2-3; 13 bases are shared with TRBD2. TRBV23-1 falls under the ORF class, with uncertain function. The V gene end was trimmed by 0 bases and the J gene end by 4 bases; junction bases not matched to a gene: 13. CDR3 length: 20 amino acids. The CDR3 region has the DNA TGCGCCAGCAGTCAATCATGGACTAGCGGGGGCGACCTGGGAGCAGATACGCAGTATTTT. It encodes CASSQSWTSGGDLGADTQYF.

The V call is TRBV27, the J call TRBJ2-1; 8 bases line up with TRBD2. Germline V gives CDR1 MNHEY, CDR2 SMNVEV (reference sequence). The CDR3 loop spans 16 amino acids. V lost 4 bases to trimming and J lost 4 bases; unmatched junction nucleotides: 9. CDR3: CASSSPEVAGYNEQFF. The CDR3 nucleotides read TGTGCCAGCAGTTCCCCCGAGGTAGCGGGGTACAATGAGCAGTTCTTC.

The J gene is TRBJ2-5, the V gene TRBV7-6; 10 positions agree with TRBD2. CDR1 SGHVS and CDR2 FNYEAQ come from the germline V gene. The length of the CDR3 is 15 residues. V lost 5 bases to trimming and J lost 5 bases; unmatched junction nucleotides: 8. CDR3 protein: CASSTRAGGPETQYF. The CDR3 DNA is TGTGCCAGCAGCACAAGAGCGGGGGGGCCTGAGACCCAGTACTTC.

The chain uses TRBV11-1 and TRBJ1-6; D is undetermined. The CDR3 contains 15 residues. In germline, CDR1 is SGHAT, CDR2 FQDESV (reference sequence). Trimming cost V 1 base and J 8 bases, with 12 bases left between them. This CDR3 reads CASSLDRGPDSPLHF. The CDR3 bases are TGTGCCAGCAGCTTAGATCGAGGGCCTGATTCACCCCTCCACTTT.

The chain combines TRBV19 with TRBJ1-6, with 7 bases identical to TRBD1. V was clipped by 4 bases and J by 4 bases; unmatched bases: 1. The CDR3 consists of 14 residues. Germline CDR1 and CDR2: LNHDA and SQIVND (reference sequence). The CDR3 DNA is TGTGCCAGTAGTACGGACAGGTATAATTCACCCCTCCACTTT. Translation: CASSTDRYNSPLHF.

V and J are TRBV25-1 and TRBJ1-5, with TRBD1 identical over 9 bases. CDR1 is MGHDK and CDR2 is SYGVNS in the germline V gene. Trimming removed 4 bases from V and 4 bases from J; junction bases left unmatched: 2. The CDR3 is 14 amino acids. The CDR3 sequence: CASSGGQGNQPQHF. The CDR3 nucleotides are TGTGCCAGCAGTGGGGGACAGGGAAATCAGCCCCAGCATTTT.

V and J are TRBV4-1 and TRBJ2-7; weak D call: TRBD1 (5 bases). Trimming removed 0 bases at V and 4 bases at J, with 13 bases between. This CDR3 is built from 15 residues. Germline-derived CDR1 and CDR2 are MGHRA and YSYEKL. The CDR3 region is CASSQDLQVAYEQYF. The CDR3 DNA reads TGCGCCAGCAGCCAAGATCTACAGGTGGCTTACGAGCAGTACTTC.

V usage is TRBV6-5 and J usage is TRBJ2-1, with 9 nucleotides matching TRBD1. CDR3 length: 13 amino acids. The germline V gene has CDR1 MNHEY and CDR2 SVGAGI. The V gene end was trimmed by 8 bases and the J gene end by 1 base; junction bases not matched to a gene: 0. The CDR3 reads CASGTGSYNEQFF. The CDR3 DNA reads TGTGCCAGCGGGACAGGGTCCTACAATGAGCAGTTCTTC.

This sequence joins TRBV19 and TRBJ2-2; 10 bases line up with TRBD2. V was clipped by 0 bases and J by 6 bases; unmatched bases: 4. In germline, CDR1 is LNHDA, CDR2 SQIVND (reference sequence). The CDR3 is 16 residues long. Here the CDR3 reads CASSIDASGGAGELFF. The CDR3 DNA reads as TGTGCCAGTAGTATAGATGCAAGCGGGGGGGCCGGGGAGCTGTTTTTT.

The rearrangement joins TRBV20-1 to TRBJ2-7, with D unresolved. Per germline, CDR1 DFQATT and CDR2 SNEGSKA (reference sequence). The V gene lost 4 bases and the J gene lost 3 bases, with 7 bases spanning the gap. This CDR3 comprises 11 residues. The CDR3 sequence is CSAKQNYEQYF. DNA of the CDR3: TGCAGTGCTAAACAGAACTACGAGCAGTACTTC.

CDR3 nucleotide sequence: TGCGCCAGCAGCGTCCGGGCCCAGGGGAACTATGGCTACACCTTC. Its protein product is CASSVRAQGNYGYTF. The chain has TRBV5-1 and TRBJ1-2; D is possibly TRBD1 (6 bases). The CDR3 is made up of 15 amino acids. Deletions cut 4 bases from V and 2 bases from J, with 15 bases between. Germline V gene lookup returns CDR1 SGHRS and CDR2 YFSETQ.

A single count supports this clone. The genes are TRBV30 and TRBJ1-2; no definite D call. In germline, CDR1 is GTSNPN, CDR2 SVGIG (reference sequence). The length of the CDR3 is 17 residues. Trimming removed 0 bases from V and 3 bases from J, with 20 bases in between. DNA for the CDR3: TGTGCCTGGAGTGTAATGGAGTCAGGCGGGCTTTACTATGGCTACACCTTC. Its translation is CAWSVMESGGLYYGYTF.

V and J are TRBV10-3 and TRBJ1-1, with D possibly matching TRBD1 (6 bases). The germline V gene encodes CDR1 ENHRY and CDR2 SYGVKD. This CDR3 is 15 amino acids long. V was shortened by 5 bases and J by 10 bases, with 23 bases between the two germline ends. The CDR3 loop reads CAISLTGTLSGGAFF. The DNA for the CDR3 is TGTGCCATCAGTTTAACCGGGACACTCTCAGGAGGAGCTTTCTTT.